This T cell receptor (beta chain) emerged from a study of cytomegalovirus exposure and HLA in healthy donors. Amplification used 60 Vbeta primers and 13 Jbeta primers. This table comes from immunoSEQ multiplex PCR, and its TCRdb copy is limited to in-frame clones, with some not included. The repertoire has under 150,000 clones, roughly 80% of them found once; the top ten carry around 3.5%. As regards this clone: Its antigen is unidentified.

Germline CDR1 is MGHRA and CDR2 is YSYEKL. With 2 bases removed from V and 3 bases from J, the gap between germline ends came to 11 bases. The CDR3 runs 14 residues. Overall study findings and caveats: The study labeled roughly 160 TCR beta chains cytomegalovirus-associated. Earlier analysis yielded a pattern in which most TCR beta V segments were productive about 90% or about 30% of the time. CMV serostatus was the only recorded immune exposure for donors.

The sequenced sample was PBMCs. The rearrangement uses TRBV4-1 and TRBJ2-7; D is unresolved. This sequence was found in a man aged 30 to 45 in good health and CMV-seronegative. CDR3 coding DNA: TGCGCCAGCAGCCAACTGCAGGATGTCTACGAGCAGTACTTC. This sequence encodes CASSQLQDVYEQYF.